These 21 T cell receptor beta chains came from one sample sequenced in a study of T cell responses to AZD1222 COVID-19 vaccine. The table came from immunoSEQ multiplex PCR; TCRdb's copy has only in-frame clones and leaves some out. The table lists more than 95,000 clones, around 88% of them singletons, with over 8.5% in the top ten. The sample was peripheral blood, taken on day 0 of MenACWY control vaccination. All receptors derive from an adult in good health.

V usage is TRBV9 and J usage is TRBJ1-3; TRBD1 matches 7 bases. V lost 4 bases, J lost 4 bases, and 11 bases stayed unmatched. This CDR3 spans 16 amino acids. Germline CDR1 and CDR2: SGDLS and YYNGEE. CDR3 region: CASSSRQGASGNTIYF. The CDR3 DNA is TGTGCCAGCAGCTCCAGACAGGGTGCATCAGGAAACACCATATATTTT.

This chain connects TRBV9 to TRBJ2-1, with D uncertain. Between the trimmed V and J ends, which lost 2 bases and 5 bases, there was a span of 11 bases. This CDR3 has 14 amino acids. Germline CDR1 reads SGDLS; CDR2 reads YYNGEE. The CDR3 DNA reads TGTGCCAGCAGCGTCGGCGGAACTAACAATGAGCAGTTCTTC. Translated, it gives CASSVGGTNNEQFF.

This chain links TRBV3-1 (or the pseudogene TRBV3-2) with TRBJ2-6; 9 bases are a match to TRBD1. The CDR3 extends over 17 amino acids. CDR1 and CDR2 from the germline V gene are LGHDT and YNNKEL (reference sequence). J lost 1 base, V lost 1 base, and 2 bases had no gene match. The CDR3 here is CASSQGDRASGANVLTF. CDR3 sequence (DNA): TGTGCCAGCAGCCAAGGGGACAGGGCTTCTGGGGCCAACGTCCTGACTTTC.

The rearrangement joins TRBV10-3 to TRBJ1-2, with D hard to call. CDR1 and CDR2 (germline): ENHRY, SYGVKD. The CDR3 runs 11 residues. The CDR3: CASGPGYGYTF. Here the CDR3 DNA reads TGTGCTTCGGGTCCGGGCTATGGCTACACCTTC.

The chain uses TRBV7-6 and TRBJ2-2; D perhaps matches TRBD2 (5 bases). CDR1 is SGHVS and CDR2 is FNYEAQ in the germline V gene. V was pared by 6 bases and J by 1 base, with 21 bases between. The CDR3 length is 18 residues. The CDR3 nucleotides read TGTGCCAGCAGTCGCCCGGCAAAAGCGGAACAGAACACCGGGGAGCTGTTTTTT. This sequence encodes CASSRPAKAEQNTGELFF.

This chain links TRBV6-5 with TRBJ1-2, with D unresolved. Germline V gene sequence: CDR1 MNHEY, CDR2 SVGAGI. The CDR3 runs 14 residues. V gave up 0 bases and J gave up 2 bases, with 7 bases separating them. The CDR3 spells CASSYSKGNYGYTF. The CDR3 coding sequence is TGTGCCAGCAGTTACTCAAAAGGAAACTATGGCTACACCTTC.

CDR3 DNA sequence: TGTGCCAGCAGCTTAGTAGGGGGCTACGGCACAGATACGCAGTATTTT. Translation: CASSLVGGYGTDTQYF. The gene calls are TRBV11-2 and TRBJ2-3; TRBD1 aligns across 7 bases. V lost 1 base, J lost 1 base, and 5 bases stayed unmatched. The germline V gene encodes CDR1 SGHAT and CDR2 FQNNGV. This CDR3 contains 16 residues.

In DNA form, the CDR3 reads TGTGCCAGCAGCTTAGTTCAGGGAACCTACGAGCAGTACTTC. This encodes CASSLVQGTYEQYF. The chain combines TRBV7-8 with TRBJ2-7, with D possibly matching TRBD1 (5 bases). V was pared by 1 base and J by 2 bases, with 9 bases between. Germline V CDR1 and CDR2: SGHVS, FQNEAQ. CDR3 length: 14 residues.

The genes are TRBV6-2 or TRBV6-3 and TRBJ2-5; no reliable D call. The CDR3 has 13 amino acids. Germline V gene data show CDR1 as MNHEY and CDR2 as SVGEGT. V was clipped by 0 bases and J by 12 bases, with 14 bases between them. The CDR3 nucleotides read TGTGCCAGCAGTTACTCCATCACCCACCCGGAGTACTTC. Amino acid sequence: CASSYSITHPEYF.

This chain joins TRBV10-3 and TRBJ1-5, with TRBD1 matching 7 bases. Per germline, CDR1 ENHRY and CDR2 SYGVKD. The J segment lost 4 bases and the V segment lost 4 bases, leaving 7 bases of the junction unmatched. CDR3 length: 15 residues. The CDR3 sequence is CAISALGTANQPQHF. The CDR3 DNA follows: TGTGCCATCAGTGCCCTCGGGACAGCAAATCAGCCCCAGCATTTT.

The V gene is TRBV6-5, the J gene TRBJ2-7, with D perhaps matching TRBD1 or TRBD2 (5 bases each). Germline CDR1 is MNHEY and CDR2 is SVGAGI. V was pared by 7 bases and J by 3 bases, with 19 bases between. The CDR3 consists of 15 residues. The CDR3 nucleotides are TGTGCCAGCACCCTGACATCGGGACCGCTCTACGAGCAGTACTTC. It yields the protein CASTLTSGPLYEQYF.

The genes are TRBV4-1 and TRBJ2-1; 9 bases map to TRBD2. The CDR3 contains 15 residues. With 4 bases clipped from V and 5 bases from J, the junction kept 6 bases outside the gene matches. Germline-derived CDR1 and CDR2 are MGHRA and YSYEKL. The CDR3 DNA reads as TGCGCCAGCAGCCGGGCGGGAGGGCCCGACAATGAGCAGTTCTTC. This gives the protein CASSRAGGPDNEQFF.

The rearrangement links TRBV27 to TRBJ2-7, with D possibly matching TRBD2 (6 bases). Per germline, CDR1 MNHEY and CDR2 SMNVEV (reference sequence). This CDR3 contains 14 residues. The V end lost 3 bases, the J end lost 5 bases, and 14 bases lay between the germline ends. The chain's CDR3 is CASSFGGSPNEQYF. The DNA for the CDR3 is TGTGCCAGCAGTTTCGGGGGTTCTCCCAACGAGCAGTACTTC.

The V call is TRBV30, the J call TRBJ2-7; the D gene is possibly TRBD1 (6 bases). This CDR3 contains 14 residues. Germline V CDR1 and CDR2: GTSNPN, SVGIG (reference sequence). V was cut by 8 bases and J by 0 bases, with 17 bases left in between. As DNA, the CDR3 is TGTGCCGGAGATCGGGGACACAACTCCTACGAGCAGTACTTC. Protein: CAGDRGHNSYEQYF. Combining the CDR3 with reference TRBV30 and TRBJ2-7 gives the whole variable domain SQTIHQWPATLVQPVGSPLSLECTVEGTSNPNLYWYRQAAGRGLQLLFYSVGIGQISSEVPQNLSASRPQDRQFILSSKKLLLSDSGFYLCAGDRGHNSYEQYFGPGTRLTVT.

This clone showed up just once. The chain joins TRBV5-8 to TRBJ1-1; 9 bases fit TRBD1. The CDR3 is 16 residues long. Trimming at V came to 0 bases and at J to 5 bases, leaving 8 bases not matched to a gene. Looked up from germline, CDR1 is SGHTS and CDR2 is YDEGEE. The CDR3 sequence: CASSLGHNRGPTEAFF. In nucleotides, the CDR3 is TGTGCCAGCAGCTTGGGCCACAACAGGGGGCCAACTGAAGCTTTCTTT.

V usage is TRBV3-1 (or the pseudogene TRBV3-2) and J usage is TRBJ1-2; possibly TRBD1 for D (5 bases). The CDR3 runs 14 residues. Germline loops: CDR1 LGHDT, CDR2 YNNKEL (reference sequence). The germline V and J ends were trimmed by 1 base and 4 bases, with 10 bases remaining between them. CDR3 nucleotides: TGTGCCAGCAGCCAAGGGCAGGGCCCCTATGGCTACACCTTC. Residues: CASSQGQGPYGYTF.

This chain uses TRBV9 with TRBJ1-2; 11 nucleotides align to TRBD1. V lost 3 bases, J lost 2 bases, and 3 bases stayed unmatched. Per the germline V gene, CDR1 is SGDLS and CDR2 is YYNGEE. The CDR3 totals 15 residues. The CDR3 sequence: CASSGRTGGNYGYTF. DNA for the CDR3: TGTGCCAGCAGCGGAAGGACAGGGGGCAACTATGGCTACACCTTC.

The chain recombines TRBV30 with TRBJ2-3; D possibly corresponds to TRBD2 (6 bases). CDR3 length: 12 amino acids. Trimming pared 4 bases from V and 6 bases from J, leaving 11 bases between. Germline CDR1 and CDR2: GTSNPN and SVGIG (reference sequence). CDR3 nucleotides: TGTGCCTGGAATCTCGCGGGGGATACGCAGTATTTT. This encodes CAWNLAGDTQYF.

The chain's CDR3 is CASSTPGGSVEQYF. The DNA of the CDR3 is TGTGCCAGCAGCACCCCCGGAGGTTCGGTCGAGCAGTACTTC. This chain joins TRBV7-8 and TRBJ2-7; D might be TRBD2 (5 bases). Germline V lookup: CDR1 SGHVS, CDR2 FQNEAQ. The CDR3 covers 14 residues. The V gene lost 5 bases and the J gene lost 6 bases, with 17 bases spanning the gap.

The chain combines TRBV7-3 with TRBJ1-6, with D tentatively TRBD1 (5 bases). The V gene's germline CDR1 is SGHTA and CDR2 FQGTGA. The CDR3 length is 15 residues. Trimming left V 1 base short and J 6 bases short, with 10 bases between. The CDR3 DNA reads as TGTGCCAGCAGCTTAAATTCCGACAGTAATTCACCCCTCCACTTT. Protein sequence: CASSLNSDSNSPLHF. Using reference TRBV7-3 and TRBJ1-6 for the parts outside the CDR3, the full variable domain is GAGVSQTPSNKVTEKGKYVELRCDPISGHTALYWYRQSLGQGPEFLIYFQGTGAADDSGLPNDRFFAVRPEGSVSTLKIQRTERGDSAVYLCASSLNSDSNSPLHFGNGTRLTVT.

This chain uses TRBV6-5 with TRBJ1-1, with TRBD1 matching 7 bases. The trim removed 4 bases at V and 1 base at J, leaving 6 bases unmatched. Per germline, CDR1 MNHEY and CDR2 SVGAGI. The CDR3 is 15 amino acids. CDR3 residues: CASSSGTEPNTEAFF. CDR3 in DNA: TGTGCCAGCAGTTCAGGGACAGAGCCGAACACTGAAGCTTTCTTT.